These T cell receptor beta chains were read from a single sample in a study of T cells in Graves' hyperthyroidism and ophthalmopathy. TCRdb used MiXCR to reprocess the multiplex PCR reads, holding one entry per CDR3 protein. The table lists under 200,000 distinct CDR3 sequences, over 8% of them singletons. The sequenced sample was blood. The source of these receptors is a woman aged 18-29 years with Graves' hyperthyroidism that later progressed to Graves' ophthalmopathy. Both conserved end residues are part of each CDR3. Fields, in order: V gene, J gene, D gene, CDR3 length, clone size, CDR3 DNA, CDR3 protein. A D gene is named only where the DNA matches it firmly. The size of a clone is reported for some rows only, either as once, few or many, or as a class for expanded clones.

>TRBV7-2|TRBJ2-1|-|16|many
TGTGCCAGCAGCTTATTGGGGCGGCGAGGTAGAAATGAGCAGTTCTTC
CASSLLGRRGRNEQFF
>TRBV10-3|TRBJ1-4|-|15|few
TGTGCCACAACGGACGCGGGGGCTTCGAGAGAAAAACTGTTTTTT
CATTDAGASREKLFF
>TRBV20-1|TRBJ2-7|-|15|many
TGCAGTGCTAGAAGGGCTCGCGGGCCTTCCTACGAGCAGTACTTC
CSARRARGPSYEQYF
>TRBV6-1|TRBJ1-6|-|14|few
TGTGCCAGCAGTCTATCCATCCAAGAATCACCCCTCCACTTT
CASSLSIQESPLHF
>TRBV6-1|TRBJ1-6|-|16|many
TGTGCCAGCAGTGAACGAGGACAGCTCTATAATTCACCCCTCCACTTT
CASSERGQLYNSPLHF
>TRBV7-9|TRBJ1-3|-|12|many
TGTGCCAGCACTCAGGGTGGAAACACCATATATTTT
CASTQGGNTIYF
>TRBV20-1|TRBJ2-7|TRBD2|16|many
TGCAGTGCTAGAGGGGTCAGAAGCGGGACCGCCTACGAGCAGTACTTC
CSARGVRSGTAYEQYF
>TRBV28|TRBJ1-2|TRBD1|15|many
TGTGCCAGCAGGCCGCCGTCAGGACAGGGGGATGGCTACACCTTC
CASRPPSGQGDGYTF
>TRBV19|TRBJ1-1|-|12|many
TGTGCCAGTAGTATAGATCGGGGAACCGCTTTCTTT
CASSIDRGTAFF
>TRBV2|TRBJ2-1|TRBD2|16|-
TGTGCCAGCAGTTCGACTAGCGGGAGAACCTACAATGAGCAGTTCTTC
CASSSTSGRTYNEQFF
>TRBV5-1|TRBJ2-5|-|14|many
TGCGCCAGCAGCCATCGGGACGTTCAAGAGACCCAGTACTTC
CASSHRDVQETQYF
>TRBV28|TRBJ1-2|-|13|many
TGTGCCAGCAGTTTCGGACAGAACTATGGCTACACCTTC
CASSFGQNYGYTF
>TRBV28|TRBJ1-5|-|15|many
TGTGCCAGCAGTTTAGCAGGGGAGGCCAATCAGCCCCAGCATTTT
CASSLAGEANQPQHF
>TRBV27|TRBJ1-2|TRBD1|16|many
TGTGCCAGCAGTCCCTACAGGGGCACGTCTAACTATGGCTACACCTTC
CASSPYRGTSNYGYTF
>TRBV15|TRBJ2-2|TRBD2|17|many
TGTGCCACCACCGACCCTCGACTAGCGGGTTCCACCGGGGAGCTGTTTTTT
CATTDPRLAGSTGELFF
>TRBV6-1|TRBJ1-1|-|15|many
TGTGCCAGCAGTGACGGGACACTACCAAACACTGAAGCTTTCTTT
CASSDGTLPNTEAFF
>TRBV7-3|TRBJ2-1|TRBD2|18|many
TGTGCCAGCAGCTCCGGACTAGCGGGGGGGCTCTCCTACAATGAGCAGTTCTTC
CASSSGLAGGLSYNEQFF
>TRBV13|TRBJ2-2|-|14|-
TGTGCCAGCAGCTTAGGCCACGTGGTCGGGGAGCTGTTTTTT
CASSLGHVVGELFF
>TRBV19|TRBJ1-2|-|13|-
TGTGCCAGTAGTATAGATCTGGGATATGGCTACACCTTC
CASSIDLGYGYTF
>TRBV30|TRBJ1-1|TRBD1|15|many
TGTGCCTGGAGTGAAGGGGACAGGGAAGGGATTGAAGCTTTCTTT
CAWSEGDREGIEAFF
>TRBV2|TRBJ2-5|TRBD2|14|many
TGTGCCAGCAGTGAAACCCGCCTAGCGGACCCTTCGTACTTC
CASSETRLADPSYF
>TRBV20-1|TRBJ2-5|-|12|many
TGCAGTGAACTCAGGGGCGGAGAGACCCAGTACTTC
CSELRGGETQYF
>TRBV25-1|TRBJ1-1|-|13|-
TGTGCCAGCAGTGGGTACGATGGGACTGAAGCTTTCTTT
CASSGYDGTEAFF
>TRBV5-4|TRBJ2-7|-|13|few
TGTGCCAGCAGCCTCCAGGGGTGGTACGAGCAGTACTTC
CASSLQGWYEQYF
>TRBV12-3/TRBV12-4|TRBJ1-5|-|14|-
TGTGCCAGCAGTCAAGGGCCTCACAATCAGCCCCAGCATTTT
CASSQGPHNQPQHF
>TRBV5-8|TRBJ2-5|-|15|-
TGTGCCAGCAGCCCCGGGACGTCTAAGAAAGAGACCCAGTACTTC
CASSPGTSKKETQYF
>TRBV9|TRBJ2-2|TRBD2|19|few
TGTGCCAGCAGCCCCCGAGGACTAGCGGGGGGCGTGAACACCGGGGAGCTGTTTTTT
CASSPRGLAGGVNTGELFF